These T cell receptor beta chains were read from a single sample in a study of response to subunit inactivated influenza vaccine. MiXCR, run by TCRdb on the RT-PCR reads, gives a single entry per CDR3 protein. The sample includes 700,000 to 800,000 distinct CDR3 sequences, approximately 17% of them seen just once. The sequencing here drew on PBMCs from blood, taken 5 days after vaccination. All receptors derive from a man aged 50-59 years who received an inactivated influenza vaccine. Both conserved end residues are part of each CDR3.

v_call	cdr3_aa
TRBV29-1	CSVEPWGAETQYF
TRBV2	CASSGKGRYSNQPQHF
TRBV28	CASSYDAWKSYEQYF
TRBV20-1	CSARDLTGLTYNEQFF
TRBV7-2	CASSLGQGTPQSTEAFF
TRBV12-3/TRBV12-4	CASSWREGETQYF
TRBV20-1	CSANADSFNQPQHF
TRBV9	CASSVDGRLTEAFF
TRBV7-2	CASSLARSLGGGYTF
TRBV4-2	CASSQVAGSYIQYF
TRBV12-3/TRBV12-4	CASSPDFGQFF
TRBV7-2	CASSSPSEAVSNQPQHF
TRBV4-1	CASSQANTGVTGELFF
TRBV6-1	CASSPSWAGETSTDTQYF
TRBV20-1	CSAPPHSTDTQYF
TRBV5-6	CASSLRLTGVGYTF
TRBV28	CASSFSGQGPYNEQFF
TRBV5-4	CASSPDGGMNGYTF
TRBV12-3/TRBV12-4	CASSRGSGSGDGELFF
TRBV20-1	CSARNWETDTQYF
TRBV3-1	CTSTSSDRTPALYHGYTF
TRBV20-1	CSALVGGNTGELFF
TRBV5-1	CASSLSVMYAEAFF
TRBV5-5	CASSLFGRESQQFF
TRBV27	CASSPGAASSDTQYF
TRBV29-1	CSASTGAREETQYF
TRBV7-9	CASSFSGTSGKGVTQYF
TRBV3-1	CASSQGFLGANVLTF
TRBV18	CASSPPNSRTSGNEQFF
TRBV29-1	CSVDPGTVLNEQFF
TRBV20-1	CSASGDVETQYF
TRBV15	CATSRVGRRNTGELFF
TRBV12-3/TRBV12-4	CASSYQGQPQHF
TRBV21-1	CASSKPLYEQYF
TRBV4-3	CASSQEIGGSYEQYF
TRBV6-1	CASSEGTSAGRITGELFF
TRBV9	CASSAGPGSYGYTF
TRBV28	CASSTQTTTYEQYF
TRBV5-1	CASSQAGTGTYGYTF
TRBV29-1	CSVAVGSGGETQYF
TRBV29-1	CSVEGPAPETQYF
TRBV4-2	CASSQDLRIQETQYF
TRBV5-1	CASSSQISYNEQFF
TRBV9	CASSPWASGDEQYF
TRBV11-2	CASSSRFVWISGDYTDTQYF
TRBV4-3	CASSQEVAGGRETQYF
TRBV5-1	CASSFRTSSYTDTQYF
TRBV7-6	CASSLAVAGGRYEQYF
TRBV24-1	CATSDFRVNEQFF
TRBV24-1	CATSDYNQRANEQFF
TRBV5-1	CASSLQNPYGYNEQFF
TRBV5-1	CASAPGLAGDTQYF
TRBV20-1	CSASRGVPLDNEKLFF